The 18 T cell receptor beta chains below come from one sample, sequenced in a study of Graves' ophthalmopathy and Graves' hyperthyroidism. RNA transcripts yielded amplified TCR beta CDR3 regions. The first-round RT-PCR employed HTBI primers together with the Qiagen OneStep RT-PCR kit. A multiplex PCR was then performed as the second round. TCRdb independently ran MiXCR on the multiplex PCR reads; one entry per CDR3 protein. The sample yields approximately 480,000 distinct CDR3 sequences, over 13% seen once. What was sequenced was blood. The receptors come from a woman in her twenties or thirties with Graves' ophthalmopathy.

This clonotype was detected ten times or more. This chain uses TRBV27 with TRBJ2-2; possible D gene TRBD2, 7 bases. Germline CDR1 reads MNHEY; CDR2 reads SMNVEV (reference sequence). The V end was cut by 4 bases, the J end by 2 bases, with 23 bases between. This CDR3 comprises 19 residues. CDR3 bases: TGTGCCAGCAGTTCTGCTATCCGTCCGGGGGGCGATAACACCGGGGAGCTGTTTTTT. It encodes CASSSAIRPGGDNTGELFF.

This clonotype was counted ten times or more. The CDR3 sequence is CASSLREGSYEQYF. CDR3 in DNA: TGCGCCAGCAGCTTAAGGGAGGGCTCCTACGAGCAGTACTTC. The V and J genes are TRBV5-1 and TRBJ2-7; 7 bases map to TRBD2. Germline CDR1 and CDR2: SGHRS and YFSETQ. With 2 bases clipped from V and 0 bases from J, the junction kept 2 bases outside the gene matches. The length of the CDR3 is 14 residues.

A word on this clonotype: This may arise from a read error, as a much more abundant clone is one base away. The chain combines TRBV28 with TRBJ2-5; D could derive from TRBD1 or TRBD2 (5 bases each). Germline CDR1 MDHEN, CDR2 SYDVKM. The CDR3 length is 15 residues. CDR3 nucleotides: TGTGCCATCAGTTTAATGGCCCCCCGGGGCGAGACCCAGTACTTC. Translated: CAISLMAPRGETQYF.

In its sample, this clonotype was seen many times. The rearrangement uses TRBV24-1 and TRBJ2-7; D may be TRBD1 (5 bases). Trimming removed 5 bases at V and 2 bases at J, with 9 bases between. The germline CDR1 and CDR2 sequences are KGHDR and SFDVKD. This CDR3 comprises 13 residues. The CDR3 DNA follows: TGTGCCACCAGTGTATCAGGGACCTACGAGCAGTACTTC. Encoded protein: CATSVSGTYEQYF.

This clonotype has at least ten counts. V and J are TRBV20-1 and TRBJ1-5; 7 bases are shared with TRBD1. Per the germline V gene, CDR1 is DFQATT and CDR2 is SNEGSKA (reference sequence). The CDR3 totals 12 residues. The CDR3, as DNA: TGCAGCGTAACAGGGGGCAATCAGCCCCAGCATTTT. Its translation: CSVTGGNQPQHF.

This clonotype appeared many times. V and J are TRBV20-1 and TRBJ1-2, with D perhaps matching TRBD1 (5 bases). The V and J ends lost 2 bases and 6 bases respectively, with 13 bases between them. The CDR3 is made up of 13 amino acids. Germline CDR1 is DFQATT and CDR2 is SNEGSKA (reference sequence). The DNA of the CDR3 is TGCAGTGCTAGAAACAGGATCCTCGATGGCTACACCTTC. This gives the protein CSARNRILDGYTF.

This clonotype came up many times. V and J are TRBV12-3 or TRBV12-4 and TRBJ1-5; tentatively, D is TRBD1 (6 bases). The ends were cut back, 3 bases at V and 4 bases at J, with 19 bases in the middle. The CDR3 runs to 17 residues. As DNA, the CDR3 is TGTGCCAGCAGTTTTTGGGGGGGGGGGGCTTTGAATCAGCCCCAGCATTTT. Its protein is CASSFWGGGALNQPQHF.

There are many counts of this clonotype. The rearrangement links TRBV20-1 to TRBJ1-2; D is uncertain. V dropped 0 bases and J dropped 6 bases, with 8 bases sitting between them. The CDR3 has 12 amino acids. The V gene's germline CDR1 is DFQATT and CDR2 SNEGSKA (reference sequence). CDR3 coding DNA: TGCAGTGCTAGAGATTTGGGGAATGGCTACACCTTC. Translated: CSARDLGNGYTF.

This clonotype was picked up a small number of times. The chain combines TRBV28 with TRBJ1-2; D not certain. Trimming left V 4 bases short and J 12 bases short, with 3 bases between. In germline, CDR1 is MDHEN, CDR2 SYDVKM. The CDR3 is 8 residues long. The CDR3 loop is CASSYNTF. In DNA form, the CDR3 reads TGTGCCAGCAGTTATAACACCTTC.

This clonotype has only a few counts. The chain employs TRBV6-1 and TRBJ2-2; 7 bases agree with TRBD2. Per germline, CDR1 MNHNS and CDR2 SASEGT. Losses at the gene ends were 2 bases for V and 7 bases for J; bases not matched to a gene: 4. CDR3 length: 14 residues. CDR3 nucleotide sequence: TGTGCCAGCAGTGAACTTTCGGGAGGCGGGGAGCTGTTTTTT. Amino acid sequence: CASSELSGGGELFF.

This clonotype was seen ten or more times. The gene calls are TRBV27 and TRBJ1-6; a weak D match, TRBD1 (5 bases). The CDR3 is 15 amino acids. CDR1 MNHEY and CDR2 SMNVEV come from the germline V gene (reference sequence). The V end was cut by 0 bases, the J end by 8 bases, with 11 bases between. CDR3 in amino acids: CASSLSWTNDSPLHF. As DNA, the CDR3 is TGTGCCAGCAGTTTATCGTGGACAAACGATTCACCCCTCCACTTT.

This clonotype was seen at least ten times. This chain connects TRBV30 to TRBJ2-5; 7 positions match TRBD1. V gave up 3 bases and J gave up 5 bases; unmatched junction bases: 0. Germline V gives CDR1 GTSNPN, CDR2 SVGIG (reference sequence). There are 11 residues in the CDR3. This chain's CDR3 is CAWSRGETQYF. The CDR3 bases are TGTGCCTGGAGCAGGGGGGAGACCCAGTACTTC.

Many counts were recorded for this clonotype. J is TRBJ2-7 and V is TRBV6-1, with TRBD1 matching 7 bases. Germline lookup yields CDR1 MNHNS and CDR2 SASEGT. The CDR3 totals 14 residues. Germline trimming cut 6 bases from V and 2 bases from J; bases unmatched to any gene: 7. The CDR3 sequence: CASRFRDRAYEQYF. The CDR3 DNA follows: TGTGCCAGCAGGTTCCGGGACAGAGCCTACGAGCAGTACTTC.

The CDR3 is CASSALDRVDSGYTF. The CDR3 coding sequence is TGTGCCAGCAGTGCCTTGGACAGGGTTGATAGTGGCTACACCTTC. The rearrangement links TRBV6-1 to TRBJ1-2; 8 bases line up with TRBD1. The CDR3 runs 15 residues. CDR1 is MNHNS, CDR2 SASEGT, per germline. Germline trimming cut 4 bases from V and 7 bases from J; bases unmatched to any gene: 11.

This clonotype was counted many times. V gene TRBV3-1 combines with J gene TRBJ2-7, with D tentatively TRBD2 (6 bases). Germline CDR1 reads LGHDT; CDR2 reads YNNKEL (reference sequence). The CDR3 is 16 amino acids. V gave up 1 base and J gave up 3 bases, with 16 bases separating them. Here the CDR3 DNA reads TGTGCCAGCAGCCAAGTCGGGGGAGCAGGGATCTACGAGCAGTACTTC. It is translated as CASSQVGGAGIYEQYF.

This clonotype was recorded at least ten times. This chain joins TRBV6-1 and TRBJ1-2; the match to TRBD1 covers 8 bases. V shed 2 bases and J 4 bases; nucleotides not matched to a gene: 6. The CDR3 is 15 residues long. CDR1 and CDR2 (germline): MNHNS, SASEGT. CDR3 sequence (DNA): TGTGCCAGCAGTGAATCGGACAGGGTGGCCTATGGCTACACCTTC. Its translation: CASSESDRVAYGYTF.

This clonotype occurred many times. The V call is TRBV28, the J call TRBJ2-5; a possible D gene is TRBD2 (5 bases). The CDR3 extends over 14 amino acids. CDR1 and CDR2 from the germline V gene are MDHEN and SYDVKM. V gave up 6 bases and J gave up 2 bases, with 13 bases separating them. The CDR3 here is CASSQGLNQETQYF. In nucleotides, the CDR3 is TGTGCCAGCAGCCAAGGACTGAATCAAGAGACCCAGTACTTC.

This clonotype was found a few times. This chain joins TRBV30 and TRBJ1-2; D gene unclear. The germline CDR1 and CDR2 sequences are GTSNPN and SVGIG (reference sequence). The germline V and J ends were trimmed by 5 bases and 2 bases, with 12 bases remaining between them. The CDR3 runs to 13 residues. In nucleotides, the CDR3 is TGTGCCTGGTGCCGTAAAGGGAACTATGGCTACACCTTC. This sequence encodes CAWCRKGNYGYTF.